This passage covers 11 T cell receptor beta chains from one sample sequenced in a study of control samples from healthy donors and cancer patients. Clones were sequenced by immunoSEQ multiplex PCR, and TCRdb holds only the in-frame ones, with some missing. The top ten hold 1.1% to 1.5% of the sample, which has over 150,000 clones, roughly 92% seen once. The sequencing sample was made of blood. Every receptor here comes from a man younger than 40 in good health.

The chain recombines TRBV30 with TRBJ1-1, with 9 bases lining up with TRBD1. V shed 0 bases, J shed 7 bases, and the junction held 12 bases outside the gene matches. The length of the CDR3 is 16 residues. Germline V gives CDR1 GTSNPN, CDR2 SVGIG (reference sequence). Here the CDR3 reads CAWSVRLDRGPREAFF. The CDR3 DNA reads TGTGCCTGGAGTGTACGACTGGACAGGGGCCCTCGTGAAGCTTTCTTT.

This chain uses TRBV14 with TRBJ2-1; 9 bases agree with TRBD2. The CDR3 length is 17 residues. The V gene end was trimmed by 1 base and the J gene end by 4 bases; junction bases not matched to a gene: 8. The germline CDR1 and CDR2 sequences are SGHDN and FVKESK. Here the CDR3 DNA reads TGTGCCAGCAGCCAAGCCCTAGCGGGGAACTGGTACAATGAGCAGTTCTTC. As protein: CASSQALAGNWYNEQFF.

The gene calls are TRBV4-1 and TRBJ1-5; no clear D. There are 16 residues in the CDR3. Germline CDR1 reads MGHRA; CDR2 reads YSYEKL. Deletions cut 0 bases from V and 6 bases from J, with 15 bases between. CDR3 residues: CASSQDPPSAGQPQHF. Written as DNA, the CDR3 is TGCGCCAGCAGCCAAGACCCCCCGTCCGCGGGTCAGCCCCAGCATTTT.

This chain connects TRBV4-3 to TRBJ1-2; D is undetermined. The CDR3 totals 16 residues. Trimming cost V 3 bases and J 0 bases, with 14 bases left between them. Germline V gene lookup returns CDR1 LGHNA and CDR2 YSLEER. The CDR3 DNA follows: TGCGCCAGCAGCCACTCCGGCCGGGAGGCTAACTATGGCTACACCTTC. Protein sequence: CASSHSGREANYGYTF.

This clone was observed once. One end of the junction does not line up with germline, which may come from a read error. The V gene is TRBV7-9, the J gene TRBJ1-2; TRBD1 aligns across 7 bases. Germline V gene lookup returns CDR1 SEHNR and CDR2 FQNEAQ (reference sequence). The CDR3 runs 13 residues. CDR3 DNA sequence: TGTGCCAGCAGTTTAGGACAGGTCTATGGCTACACCTTC. It yields the protein CASSLGQVYGYTF. Variable domain in full (rest from reference TRBV7-9 and TRBJ1-2): DTGVSQNPRHKITKRGQNVTFRCDPISEHNRLYWYRQTLGQGPEFLTYFQNEAQLEKSRLLSDRFSAERPKGSFSTLEIQRTEQGDSAMYLCASSLGQVYGYTFGSGTRLTVV.

The V call is TRBV11-2, the J call TRBJ2-5; tentatively, D is TRBD2 (6 bases). The CDR3 runs to 14 residues. The germline V gene encodes CDR1 SGHAT and CDR2 FQNNGV. V dropped 5 bases and J dropped 4 bases, with 14 bases sitting between them. CDR3 region: CASSPRLGAETQYF. In DNA form, the CDR3 reads TGTGCCAGCAGCCCCAGACTAGGGGCAGAGACCCAGTACTTC.

CDR3 DNA: TGTGCCAGCATCCCGACAGGGAGGGGAAGTCAGCCCCAGCATTTT. Its protein is CASIPTGRGSQPQHF. The V call is TRBV5-8, the J call TRBJ1-5, with 7 bases that match TRBD1. There are 15 residues in the CDR3. Germline CDR1 is SGHTS and CDR2 is YDEGEE. V dropped 6 bases and J dropped 6; count of bases not matched to a gene: 12. The entire variable domain, with the rest obtained from reference TRBV5-8 and TRBJ1-5, is as follows: EAGVTQSPTHLIKTRGQQATLRCSPISGHTSVYWYQQALGLGLQFLLWYDEGEERNRGNFPPRFSGRQFPNYSSELNVNALELEDSALYLCASIPTGRGSQPQHFGDGTRLSIL.

This chain links TRBV11-2 with TRBJ1-1, with D unresolved. Per the germline V gene, CDR1 is SGHAT and CDR2 is FQNNGV. Trimming pared 1 base from V and 7 bases from J, leaving 7 bases between. The CDR3 has 12 amino acids. The CDR3 loop reads CASSLATIEAFF. The CDR3 DNA reads as TGTGCCAGCAGCTTAGCGACGATTGAAGCTTTCTTT. The full variable domain, rest sourced from reference TRBV11-2 and TRBJ1-1, is EAGVAQSPRYKIIEKRQSVAFWCNPISGHATLYWYQQILGQGPKLLIQFQNNGVVDDSQLPKDRFSAERLKGVDSTLKIQPAKLEDSAVYLCASSLATIEAFFGQGTRLTVV.

This sequence joins TRBV9 and TRBJ2-7; D ambiguous. This CDR3 has 14 amino acids. V lost 0 bases to trimming and J lost 0 bases, with 7 bases between them. Germline loops: CDR1 SGDLS, CDR2 YYNGEE. CDR3 nucleotides: TGTGCCAGCAGCGTAGTGCCCTCCTCCTACGAGCAGTACTTC. Translating it yields CASSVVPSSYEQYF.

The chain recombines TRBV9 with TRBJ2-3, with D perhaps TRBD1 or TRBD2 (5 bases each). Germline CDR1 reads SGDLS; CDR2 reads YYNGEE. The CDR3 has 14 amino acids. Trimming shortened V by 0 bases and J by 10 bases, and 15 bases separated the two germline ends. CDR3 DNA: TGTGCCAGCAGCGTAGATTTTGGCAGGGAGCCGCAGTATTTT. Protein sequence: CASSVDFGREPQYF.

The J gene is TRBJ2-1, the V gene TRBV7-9, with 7 bases fitting TRBD1. The CDR3 is 18 residues long. Germline-derived CDR1 and CDR2 are SEHNR and FQNEAQ (reference sequence). V was pared by 5 bases and J by 1 base, with 14 bases of the junction left unmatched. CDR3 sequence (DNA): TGTGCCAGCAGCCCACGTATGAGAGACAGGGAATCCTACAATGAGCAGTTCTTC. Its protein is CASSPRMRDRESYNEQFF.